These T cell receptor beta chains were read from a single sample in a study of beta chain features in type 1 diabetes. TCRdb's table, derived via immunoSEQ multiplex PCR, lists solely in-frame clones and lacks some. The sample carries 350,000 to 450,000 clones, 10% to 15% recorded once. The sequenced sample consisted of naive CD4+ T cells from blood. The source of these receptors is a young woman with type 1 diabetes. The CDR3 runs from the conserved cysteine through the conserved F or W. The D gene is left open where the match is weak. Only some rows state a clone size, as once, few, many or a class for expanded clones.

v_gene: TRBV29-1; j_gene: TRBJ1-2; d_gene: TRBD1; abundance: -; CDR3aa: CSDWDRAGYTF; CDR3nt: TGCAGCGACTGGGACAGGGCCGGCTACACCTTC
v_gene: TRBV4-3; j_gene: TRBJ2-5; d_gene: -; abundance: few; CDR3aa: CASSQGLRETQYF; CDR3nt: TGCGCCAGCAGCCAAGGTCTTAGAGAGACCCAGTACTTC
v_gene: TRBV29-1; j_gene: TRBJ1-6; d_gene: -; abundance: -; CDR3aa: CSVRVLESSPLHF; CDR3nt: TGCAGCGTCCGTGTGTTAGAAAGTTCACCCCTCCACTTT
v_gene: TRBV28; j_gene: TRBJ2-7; d_gene: TRBD1; abundance: few; CDR3aa: CASSFRDRVYF; CDR3nt: TGTGCCAGCAGTTTCAGGGACAGGGTGTACTTC
v_gene: TRBV30; j_gene: TRBJ1-2; d_gene: TRBD1; abundance: few; CDR3aa: CAWSTISTGNGYTF; CDR3nt: TGTGCCTGGAGTACAATCTCGACAGGGAATGGCTACACCTTC
v_gene: TRBV30; j_gene: TRBJ2-7; d_gene: TRBD2; abundance: -; CDR3aa: CAWSVGLLGTTEQYF; CDR3nt: TGTGCCTGGAGTGTGGGTCTCCTCGGGACTACCGAGCAGTACTTC
v_gene: TRBV20-1; j_gene: TRBJ2-7; d_gene: -; abundance: -; CDR3aa: CSATSGWEQYF; CDR3nt: TGCAGTGCAACCTCGGGGTGGGAGCAGTACTTC
v_gene: TRBV25-1; j_gene: TRBJ2-5; d_gene: TRBD2; abundance: few; CDR3aa: CASTWRGVPRKETQYF; CDR3nt: TGTGCCAGCACGTGGCGGGGGGTTCCCCGGAAAGAGACCCAGTACTTC
v_gene: TRBV20-1; j_gene: TRBJ2-3; d_gene: -; abundance: few; CDR3aa: CSARAGNTQYF; CDR3nt: TGCAGTGCTAGGGCAGGGAATACGCAGTATTTT
v_gene: TRBV5-6; j_gene: TRBJ2-5; d_gene: TRBD2; abundance: -; CDR3aa: CASSPSGLETQYF; CDR3nt: TGTGCCAGCAGCCCTAGCGGGTTGGAGACCCAGTACTTC
v_gene: TRBV7-2; j_gene: TRBJ2-1; d_gene: -; abundance: few; CDR3aa: CASSLPSADEQFF; CDR3nt: TGTGCCAGCAGCCTCCCCTCTGCGGATGAGCAGTTCTTC
v_gene: TRBV14; j_gene: TRBJ2-2; d_gene: -; abundance: few; CDR3aa: CASSPQGTNTGELFF; CDR3nt: TGTGCCAGCAGCCCCCAGGGGACGAACACCGGGGAGCTGTTTTTT
v_gene: TRBV6-6; j_gene: TRBJ1-3; d_gene: -; abundance: few; CDR3aa: CASRLTVSGNTIYF; CDR3nt: TGTGCCAGCAGGTTGACAGTCTCTGGAAACACCATATATTTT
v_gene: TRBV27; j_gene: TRBJ2-7; d_gene: TRBD2; abundance: -; CDR3aa: CASSRSSGLLYEQYF; CDR3nt: TGTGCCAGCAGTCGATCTAGCGGCCTGCTCTACGAGCAGTACTTC
v_gene: TRBV29-1; j_gene: TRBJ1-5; d_gene: -; abundance: -; CDR3aa: CSVEDRGQPQHF; CDR3nt: TGCAGCGTTGAAGATCGGGGTCAGCCCCAGCATTTT
v_gene: TRBV5-4; j_gene: TRBJ1-2; d_gene: -; abundance: -; CDR3aa: CASSLVTQRNYGYTF; CDR3nt: TGTGCCAGCAGCTTGGTGACACAAAGAAACTATGGCTACACCTTC
v_gene: TRBV28; j_gene: TRBJ2-4; d_gene: -; abundance: -; CDR3aa: CASSGPAPGDRAIQYF; CDR3nt: TGTGCCAGCTCCGGTCCGGCTCCGGGAGATCGAGCCATTCAGTACTTC
v_gene: TRBV11-2; j_gene: TRBJ2-7; d_gene: TRBD1; abundance: -; CDR3aa: CASSLDLRDRFPSYEQYF; CDR3nt: TGTGCCAGCAGCTTAGATCTCCGGGACAGGTTCCCTTCCTACGAGCAGTACTTC
v_gene: TRBV5-6; j_gene: TRBJ1-5; d_gene: TRBD1; abundance: -; CDR3aa: CASSKGQGAGNQPQHF; CDR3nt: TGTGCCAGCAGCAAGGGACAGGGGGCCGGCAATCAGCCCCAGCATTTT
v_gene: TRBV5-1; j_gene: TRBJ2-1; d_gene: -; abundance: -; CDR3aa: CASSLFRGDEQFF; CDR3nt: TGCGCCAGCAGCCTTTTCAGGGGAGATGAGCAGTTCTTC
v_gene: TRBV4-3; j_gene: TRBJ2-2; d_gene: -; abundance: few; CDR3aa: CASSQGGITGELFF; CDR3nt: TGCGCCAGCAGCCAAGGAGGGATCACCGGGGAGCTGTTTTTT
v_gene: TRBV14; j_gene: TRBJ1-2; d_gene: -; abundance: few; CDR3aa: CASSKQGVVLGYTF; CDR3nt: TGTGCCAGCAGCAAACAGGGAGTGGTACTTGGCTACACCTTC
v_gene: TRBV9; j_gene: TRBJ2-1; d_gene: -; abundance: -; CDR3aa: CASSVGAYNEQFF; CDR3nt: TGTGCCAGCAGCGTGGGAGCATACAATGAGCAGTTCTTC
v_gene: TRBV7-2; j_gene: TRBJ1-2; d_gene: -; abundance: few; CDR3aa: CASSPGVRYGYTF; CDR3nt: TGTGCCAGCAGCCCCGGGGTGAGGTATGGCTACACCTTC
v_gene: TRBV28; j_gene: TRBJ2-3; d_gene: -; abundance: -; CDR3aa: CASSSPMIAGGNTQYF; CDR3nt: TGTGCCAGCAGTTCCCCCATGATAGCCGGAGGAAATACGCAGTATTTT
v_gene: TRBV4-3; j_gene: TRBJ1-1; d_gene: -; abundance: -; CDR3aa: CASSLAEQGITEAFF; CDR3nt: TGCGCCAGCAGCCTTGCGGAACAGGGTATCACTGAAGCTTTCTTT